The 23 T cell receptor beta chains reported below all come from one sample, sequenced in a study of OX40 agonist ivuxolimab in advanced cancers. Libraries were prepared by immunoSEQ multiplex PCR; TCRdb keeps only in-frame clonotypes and omits some of them. This table holds roughly 91,000 clones, 95% to 96% found once. The sequenced sample was CD4+ or CD8+ T cells sorted from blood, obtained in a trial of the OX40 agonist ivuxolimab. These receptors all come from an adult with an advanced solid tumor such as melanoma, head and neck, liver or kidney cancer.

This chain joins TRBV7-3 and TRBJ2-3; D is unresolved. The CDR3 length is 16 residues. Germline assignment: CDR1 SGHTA and CDR2 FQGTGA. The V gene lost 2 bases and the J gene lost 1 base, with 13 bases spanning the gap. CDR3 region: CASSLADGWGTDTQYF. In nucleotides, the CDR3 is TGTGCCAGCAGCTTAGCGGATGGGTGGGGCACAGATACGCAGTATTTT.

The rearrangement links TRBV5-6 to TRBJ1-6, with 9 positions matching TRBD1. Germline V CDR1 and CDR2: SGHDT, YYEEEE. With 7 bases clipped from V and 7 bases from J, the junction kept 6 bases outside the gene matches. The length of the CDR3 is 14 residues. The CDR3 sequence is CASRWTGENSPLHF. In DNA, the CDR3 is TGTGCCAGCCGGTGGACAGGGGAGAATTCACCCCTCCACTTT.

Concerning this clone: One junction end disagrees with the germline gene, perhaps due to a read error. The chain employs TRBV28 and TRBJ1-2; D gene uncertain. Germline V gives CDR1 MDHEN, CDR2 SYDVKM. The CDR3 runs 9 residues. This CDR3 is CASSFPRIF. CDR3 DNA: TGTGCCAGCAGTTTCCCCCGGATCTTC.

This sequence joins TRBV9 and TRBJ2-7; no definite D call. The CDR3 extends over 13 amino acids. Trimming removed 2 bases at V and 0 bases at J, with 6 bases between. The germline V gene encodes CDR1 SGDLS and CDR2 YYNGEE. For the CDR3, the DNA is TGTGCCAGCAGCGTCGGGCACTCCTACGAGCAGTACTTC. Protein product: CASSVGHSYEQYF.

J is TRBJ1-1 and V is TRBV27, with D possibly being TRBD1 (5 bases). The V gene lost 7 bases and the J gene lost 10 bases, with 25 bases spanning the gap. The CDR3 runs to 15 residues. Per the germline V gene, CDR1 is MNHEY and CDR2 is SMNVEV (reference sequence). CDR3 DNA: TGTGCCAGCAAGAAAGGGGATTCTATGCCCCCAGTAGCTTTCTTT. Translating it yields CASKKGDSMPPVAFF.

The chain joins TRBV7-2 to TRBJ1-6; the D is unclear. Per the germline V gene, CDR1 is SGHTA and CDR2 is FQGNSA. This CDR3 has 16 residues. The V gene lost 8 bases and the J gene lost 0 bases, with 14 bases spanning the gap. The CDR3 sequence: CASSAPTSSYNSPLHF. In nucleotides, the CDR3 is TGTGCCAGCTCAGCCCCGACTAGCTCCTATAATTCACCCCTCCACTTT.

The rearrangement links TRBV7-2 to TRBJ2-3; 8 bases align to TRBD2. V trimming: 8 bases; J trimming: 2 bases; junction bases outside the gene matches: 12. CDR1 and CDR2 (germline): SGHTA, FQGNSA. The CDR3 runs to 16 residues. In DNA, the CDR3 is TGTGCCAGCCACCGGACGATAGCGGGGAACACAGATACGCAGTATTTT. This translates into CASHRTIAGNTDTQYF.

V usage is TRBV6-8 and J usage is TRBJ1-5; D not resolved. The CDR3 has 15 amino acids. V was pared by 5 bases and J by 4 bases, with 15 bases between. Germline V lookup: CDR1 MNHGY, CDR2 SAAAGT. CDR3 nucleotides: TGTGCCAGCAGTATGATTCGATGGATTAATCAGCCCCAGCATTTT. Amino acid sequence: CASSMIRWINQPQHF.

The chain has TRBV10-2 and TRBJ1-4; D perhaps matches TRBD1 (5 bases). The CDR3 is 15 amino acids. Looked up from germline, CDR1 is WSHSY and CDR2 is SAAADI. Deletions cut 7 bases from V and 6 bases from J, with 18 bases between. The CDR3 sequence is CASTPVAGGDEKLFF. The CDR3 DNA reads TGCGCCAGCACCCCGGTCGCCGGGGGAGATGAAAAACTGTTTTTT.

The chain couples TRBV19 to TRBJ1-1; D call uncertain. Germline V gives CDR1 LNHDA, CDR2 SQIVND (reference sequence). This CDR3 spans 15 amino acids. The V gene lost 1 base and the J gene lost 1 base, with 10 bases spanning the gap. CDR3 region: CASSIGSGANTEAFF. The CDR3 DNA sequence: TGTGCCAGTAGTATAGGTTCAGGAGCGAACACTGAAGCTTTCTTT.

On this clone itself: This same CDR3 is encoded by further DNA sequences in the sample. This chain joins TRBV10-3 and TRBJ1-1; the D is unclear. This CDR3 comprises 13 residues. CDR1 and CDR2 from the germline V gene are ENHRY and SYGVKD. V dropped 8 bases and J dropped 0 bases, with 10 bases sitting between them. The CDR3 spells CAILGSLNTEAFF. The CDR3 coding sequence is TGTGCCATCCTCGGGTCGTTGAACACTGAAGCTTTCTTT.

The chain is built from TRBV19 and TRBJ1-1; D is unclear. The germline gives CDR1 LNHDA, CDR2 SQIVND (reference sequence). The CDR3 totals 13 residues. Trimming removed 6 bases at V and 11 bases at J, with 19 bases between. The DNA of the CDR3 is TGTGCCAGTAGCCATAGTTCATGGGAAGGGGCTTTCTTT. Translation gives CASSHSSWEGAFF.

This chain links TRBV5-1 with TRBJ1-1; maybe TRBD1 (5 bases). The germline V gene encodes CDR1 SGHRS and CDR2 YFSETQ. The CDR3 is 13 residues long. V was shortened by 4 bases and J by 0 bases, with 7 bases between the two germline ends. The CDR3: CASSPGLNTEAFF. In DNA form, the CDR3 reads TGCGCCAGCAGCCCAGGGTTGAACACTGAAGCTTTCTTT.

The sample holds one count of this clone. The V gene is TRBV6-1, the J gene TRBJ1-1, with D possibly TRBD1 on 6 matching bases. Germline CDR1 and CDR2: MNHNS and SASEGT. The V end was cut by 9 bases, the J end by 5 bases, with 13 bases between. The CDR3 is 12 amino acids. In DNA, the CDR3 is TGTGCCAGTCACATTCAGGGGACTGAAGCTTTCTTT. This codes for CASHIQGTEAFF.

This chain uses TRBV4-2 with TRBJ1-5; D unresolved. With 0 bases removed from V and 0 bases from J, the gap between germline ends came to 6 bases. Germline lookup yields CDR1 LGHNA and CDR2 YNFKEQ. The CDR3 extends over 15 amino acids. CDR3 loop: CASSQESGSNQPQHF. The CDR3 nucleotides read TGTGCCAGCAGCCAAGAATCCGGTAGCAATCAGCCCCAGCATTTT.

This chain uses TRBV30 with TRBJ1-4; D gene ambiguous. This CDR3 spans 15 amino acids. V lost 2 bases and J 4 bases, leaving 14 bases between the germline ends. Germline V gives CDR1 GTSNPN, CDR2 SVGIG (reference sequence). CDR3 nucleotide sequence: TGTGCCTGGAGTAGGTCTGGGAACTTTAATGAAAAACTGTTTTTT. This gives the protein CAWSRSGNFNEKLFF.

This chain connects TRBV28 to TRBJ1-4; TRBD1 is a possible D gene (5 bases). The CDR3 extends over 16 amino acids. In germline, CDR1 is MDHEN, CDR2 SYDVKM. V lost 3 bases to trimming and J lost 3 bases, with 14 bases between them. The CDR3 sequence is CASSLRGKSSNEKLFF. CDR3 bases: TGTGCCAGCAGTTTGAGGGGAAAAAGTTCTAATGAAAAACTGTTTTTT.

By sample fraction, this clone is medium-sized. The rearrangement uses TRBV27 and TRBJ1-2; 9 bases map to TRBD1. Per the germline V gene, CDR1 is MNHEY and CDR2 is SMNVEV (reference sequence). The V and J ends lost 1 base and 8 bases, in that order; junction bases with no gene match: 8. CDR3 size: 15 residues. This CDR3 reads CASSLFWTGDRGYTF. CDR3 sequence (DNA): TGTGCCAGCAGTTTATTCTGGACAGGGGATCGAGGCTACACCTTC.

This rearrangement joins TRBV11-3 to TRBJ2-2; D is ambiguous. V lost 1 base, J lost 5 bases, and 8 bases lay in between. The CDR3 consists of 14 residues. Germline CDR1 and CDR2: SGHNT and YENEEA. CDR3 sequence (DNA): TGTGCCAGCAGCTTAGGGTTAGGTACCGGGGAGCTGTTTTTT. It translates to CASSLGLGTGELFF. The variable domain in full, completed from reference TRBV11-3 and TRBJ2-2, reads EAGVVQSPRYKIIEKKQPVAFWCNPISGHNTLYWYLQNLGQGPELLIRYENEEAVDDSQLPKDRFSAERLKGVDSTLKIQPAELGDSAVYLCASSLGLGTGELFFGEGSRLTVL.

The chain is built from TRBV27 and TRBJ2-7; 9 bases match TRBD2. The trim removed 2 bases at V and 2 bases at J, leaving 4 bases unmatched. Germline CDR1 is MNHEY and CDR2 is SMNVEV (reference sequence). The CDR3 extends over 15 amino acids. The CDR3 is CASSLRAGGPYEQYF. CDR3 bases: TGTGCCAGCAGTTTAAGGGCGGGAGGGCCCTACGAGCAGTACTTC.

CDR3 coding DNA: TGCGCCAGCAGCATTAGCGGGGAAAGCACAGATACGCAGTATTTT. It yields the protein CASSISGESTDTQYF. This sequence joins TRBV4-1 and TRBJ2-3, with 8 nucleotides matching TRBD2. This CDR3 is 15 amino acids long. V was pared by 5 bases and J by 0 bases, with 4 bases of the junction left unmatched. The germline CDR1 and CDR2 sequences are MGHRA and YSYEKL.

The chain links TRBV29-1 to TRBJ2-4; no definite D call. V dropped 4 bases and J dropped 6 bases, with 16 bases sitting between them. The CDR3 totals 14 residues. The germline V gene encodes CDR1 SQVTM and CDR2 ANQGSEA. CDR3 loop: CSVVFGDIGNIQYF. CDR3 in DNA: TGCAGCGTTGTCTTTGGAGACATAGGAAACATTCAGTACTTC.

The chain couples TRBV18 to TRBJ1-1; D possibly corresponds to TRBD1 (6 bases). Germline CDR1 and CDR2: KGHSH and LQKENI. CDR3 length: 19 amino acids. Deletions cut 0 bases from V and 3 bases from J, with 23 bases between. CDR3 nucleotide sequence: TGTGCCAGCTCACCACCTTCAGGGGCCCAAAATAGTCGAGACACTGAAGCTTTCTTT. Translated, it gives CASSPPSGAQNSRDTEAFF.